The rows below give T cell receptor beta chains drawn from one sample of a study of shared clonotypes between healthy human individuals. Sequencing used immunoSEQ multiplex PCR; TCRdb keeps in-frame clones, though not all of them. The sample has roughly 590,000 clones; roughly 96% are singletons. The sample consisted of naive CD8+ T cells sorted from blood. Receptors were obtained from a woman between 25 and 40 years old in good health. CDR3s include the opening cysteine and the closing phenylalanine or tryptophan. The order of the fields is J gene, D gene, clone size, V gene, CDR3 protein, CDR3 DNA. A D gene is named only where the DNA matches it firmly. The size field is filled for only some rows; it gives once, few, many or a size class.

>TRBJ2-7|TRBD2|once|TRBV28
CASSSGLGSYEQYF
TGTGCCAGCAGTTCGGGACTAGGTTCCTACGAGCAGTACTTC
>TRBJ2-7|.|.|TRBV6-6
CASSDAYEQYF
TGTGCCAGCAGTGACGCCTACGAGCAGTACTTC
>TRBJ2-7|.|.|TRBV2
CASTLPSFGEQYF
TGTGCCAGCACACTCCCTTCGTTTGGAGAGCAGTACTTC
>TRBJ2-1|.|.|TRBV7-9
CASIGRDKYNEQFF
TGTGCCAGCATTGGTCGAGACAAGTACAATGAGCAGTTCTTC
>TRBJ2-3|.|.|TRBV27
CASSLSVPAADTQYF
TGTGCCAGCAGTTTATCGGTCCCAGCAGCAGATACGCAGTATTTT
>TRBJ1-5|.|.|TRBV2
CATRAHIGGNQPQHF
TGTGCCACCCGAGCCCACATTGGGGGCAATCAGCCCCAGCATTTT
>TRBJ1-1|TRBD1|.|TRBV6-1
CASSELAGGNTEAFF
TGTGCCAGCAGTGAACTTGCAGGGGGGAACACTGAAGCTTTCTTT
>TRBJ2-1|.|.|TRBV27
CASSLGPEQFF
TGTGCCAGCAGTTTGGGACCCGAGCAGTTCTTC
>TRBJ1-2|.|.|TRBV27
CASSIAGERGYTF
TGTGCCAGCAGCATCGCAGGGGAGCGCGGCTACACCTTC
>TRBJ2-3|.|.|TRBV9
CASSGTGPAETDTQYF
TGTGCCAGCAGCGGAACCGGGCCCGCCGAGACAGATACGCAGTATTTT
>TRBJ2-1|.|.|TRBV11-3
CASSREAGAYNEQFF
TGTGCCAGCAGCCGTGAGGCAGGGGCTTACAATGAGCAGTTCTTC
>TRBJ2-1|.|.|TRBV9
CASSVDFSYNEQFF
TGTGCCAGCAGCGTAGACTTCTCCTACAATGAGCAGTTCTTC
>TRBJ2-5|.|.|TRBV5-4
CASSFEREETQYF
TGTGCCAGCAGCTTCGAGAGGGAAGAGACCCAGTACTTC
>TRBJ2-3|TRBD2|.|TRBV27
CASSRTSVSTDTQYF
TGTGCCAGCAGCCGCACTAGCGTCAGCACAGATACGCAGTATTTT
>TRBJ1-2|.|.|TRBV7-2
CAEAGAGYGYTF
TGTGCCGAGGCGGGGGCCGGCTATGGCTACACCTTC
>TRBJ2-3|.|.|TRBV4-1
CASSQGESSTDTQYF
TGCGCCAGCAGCCAAGGCGAGTCTAGCACAGATACGCAGTATTTT
>TRBJ1-4|.|once|TRBV28
CASSPVGSGNEKLFF
TGTGCCAGCAGTCCCGTGGGGTCGGGTAATGAAAAACTGTTTTTT
>TRBJ1-3|TRBD1|.|TRBV5-6
CASSYDRGSGNTIYF
TGTGCCAGCAGCTACGACAGGGGCTCTGGAAACACCATATATTTT